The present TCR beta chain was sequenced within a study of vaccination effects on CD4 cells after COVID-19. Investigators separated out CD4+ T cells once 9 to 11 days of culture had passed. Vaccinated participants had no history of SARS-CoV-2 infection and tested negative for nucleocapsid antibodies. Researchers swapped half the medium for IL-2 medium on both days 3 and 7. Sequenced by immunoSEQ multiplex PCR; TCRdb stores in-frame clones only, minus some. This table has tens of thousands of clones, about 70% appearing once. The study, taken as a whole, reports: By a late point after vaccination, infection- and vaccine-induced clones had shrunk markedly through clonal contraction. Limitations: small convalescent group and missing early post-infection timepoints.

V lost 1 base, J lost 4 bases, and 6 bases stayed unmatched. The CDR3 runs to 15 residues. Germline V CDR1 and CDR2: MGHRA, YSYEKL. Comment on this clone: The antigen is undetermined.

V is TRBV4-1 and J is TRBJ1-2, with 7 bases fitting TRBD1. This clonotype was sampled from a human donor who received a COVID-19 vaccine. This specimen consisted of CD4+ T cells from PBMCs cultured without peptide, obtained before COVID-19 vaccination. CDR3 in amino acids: CASSQGQGAFYGYTF. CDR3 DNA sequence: TGCGCCAGCAGCCAAGGACAGGGAGCTTTCTATGGCTACACCTTC.